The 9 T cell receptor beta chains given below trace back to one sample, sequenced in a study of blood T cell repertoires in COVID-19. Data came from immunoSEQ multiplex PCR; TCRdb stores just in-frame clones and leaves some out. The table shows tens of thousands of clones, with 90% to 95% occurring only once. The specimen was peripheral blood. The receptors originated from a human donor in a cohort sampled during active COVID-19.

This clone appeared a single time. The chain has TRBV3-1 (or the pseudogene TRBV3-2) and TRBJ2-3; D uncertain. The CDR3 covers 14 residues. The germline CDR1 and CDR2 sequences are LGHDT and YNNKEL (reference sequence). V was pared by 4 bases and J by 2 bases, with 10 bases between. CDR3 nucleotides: TGTGCCAGCAGCCCAGAGTCCTCCACAGATACGCAGTATTTT. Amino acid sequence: CASSPESSTDTQYF.

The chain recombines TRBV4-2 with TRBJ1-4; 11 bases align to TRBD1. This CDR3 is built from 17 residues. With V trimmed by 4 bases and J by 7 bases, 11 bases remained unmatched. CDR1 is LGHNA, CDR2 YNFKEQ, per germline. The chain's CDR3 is CASSLSGPGTGGEKLFF. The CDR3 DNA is TGTGCCAGCAGCCTTTCCGGACCCGGGACAGGGGGTGAAAAACTGTTTTTT.

In DNA form, the CDR3 reads TGCGCCAGCAGGGTCGGTTTGCAAGAGACCCAGTACTTC. Amino acids: CASRVGLQETQYF. The chain uses TRBV5-1 and TRBJ2-5, with unresolved D. Per germline, CDR1 SGHRS and CDR2 YFSETQ. The CDR3 has 13 residues. V dropped 5 bases and J dropped 2 bases, with 10 bases sitting between them.

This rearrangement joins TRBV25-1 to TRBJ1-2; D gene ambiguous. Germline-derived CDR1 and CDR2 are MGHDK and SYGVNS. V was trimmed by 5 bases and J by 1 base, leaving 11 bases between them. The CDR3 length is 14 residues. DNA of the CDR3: TGTGCCAGCAGTCGGAGGGCGAATAACTATGGCTACACCTTC. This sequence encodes CASSRRANNYGYTF.

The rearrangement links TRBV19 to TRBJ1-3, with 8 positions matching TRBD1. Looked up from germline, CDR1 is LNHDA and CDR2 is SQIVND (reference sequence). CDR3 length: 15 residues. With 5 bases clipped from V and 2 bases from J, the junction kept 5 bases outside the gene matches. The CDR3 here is CASSFSDRAGNTIYF. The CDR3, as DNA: TGTGCCAGTAGTTTCTCGGACAGGGCTGGAAACACCATATATTTT.

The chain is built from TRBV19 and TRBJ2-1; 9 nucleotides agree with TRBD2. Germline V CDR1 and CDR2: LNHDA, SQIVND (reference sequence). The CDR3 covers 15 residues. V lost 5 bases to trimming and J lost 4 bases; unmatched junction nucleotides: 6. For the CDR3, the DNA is TGTGCCAGTAGTCGTAGCGGGAGCAGTTACAATGAGCAGTTCTTC. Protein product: CASSRSGSSYNEQFF.

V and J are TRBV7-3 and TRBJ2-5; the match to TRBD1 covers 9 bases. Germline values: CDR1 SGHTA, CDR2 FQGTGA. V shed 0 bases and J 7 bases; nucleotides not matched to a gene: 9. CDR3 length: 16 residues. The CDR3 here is CASSLTKTGGEVTQYF. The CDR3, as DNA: TGTGCCAGCAGCTTAACTAAAACAGGGGGCGAGGTGACCCAGTACTTC.

The CDR3 DNA reads as TGCGCCAGCAGCCAAGGGGGGGTGGACACTGAAGCTTTCTTT. Translation: CASSQGGVDTEAFF. V gene TRBV4-1 combines with J gene TRBJ1-1; possible D gene TRBD1, 5 bases. The CDR3 covers 14 residues. Between the trimmed V and J ends, which lost 1 base and 3 bases, there was a span of 9 bases. The germline V gene encodes CDR1 MGHRA and CDR2 YSYEKL.

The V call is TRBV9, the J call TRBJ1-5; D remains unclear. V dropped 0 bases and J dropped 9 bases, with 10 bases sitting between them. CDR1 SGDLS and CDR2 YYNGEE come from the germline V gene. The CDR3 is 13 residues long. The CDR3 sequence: CASSVGNLAPQHF. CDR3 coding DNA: TGTGCCAGCAGCGTAGGTAATTTGGCGCCCCAGCATTTT.